This T cell receptor (beta chain) was observed in a study of T cell changes during pregnancy in multiple sclerosis. Data came from immunoSEQ multiplex PCR; TCRdb stores just in-frame clones and leaves some out. The sample yields 55,000 to 70,000 clones, around nine tenths seen once. The germline V gene has CDR1 MGHRA and CDR2 YSYEKL. V lost 4 bases and J lost 6, with 17 bases in between. The CDR3 spans 15 residues. This TCR derives from a female donor with multiple sclerosis, enrolled in a pregnancy study. The chain combines TRBV4-1 with TRBJ2-3, with D perhaps TRBD1 (5 bases). The specimen comprised CD4+ T cells from peripheral blood mononuclear cells, sampled in the third trimester of pregnancy. The CDR3 DNA is TGCGCCAGCAGCCCCCCCGGACACCGTAAGGATACGCAGTATTTT. Amino acids: CASSPPGHRKDTQYF.